Below are 15 T cell receptor beta chains sequenced from a single sample in a study of blood T cells in healthy people across ages. PCR was performed a second time for about 7 to 12 cycles using a sample-barcoded 5' primer and a J-beta primer mix. MiXCR, applied by TCRdb to the 5' RACE reads, yields one record per CDR3 protein. Counted here are roughly 1.5 million distinct CDR3 sequences, less than 45% occurring once; the ten biggest clones make up just over 4%. The sample taken for sequencing was blood. The receptors come from a woman aged 18 to 35 in good health.

This clonotype was counted a few times. The J gene is TRBJ1-2, the V gene TRBV7-8; D not resolved. CDR3 size: 16 residues. Trimming shortened V by 2 bases and J by 1 base, and 14 bases separated the two germline ends. Germline V gene lookup returns CDR1 SGHVS and CDR2 FQNEAQ. CDR3 nucleotide sequence: TGTGCCAGCAGCTTACCGGTAGCCTCGGGTAACTATGGCTACACCTTC. The encoded protein is CASSLPVASGNYGYTF. The variable domain in full, with the rest retrieved from reference TRBV7-8 and TRBJ1-2, is GAGVSQSPRYKVAKRGQDVALRCDPISGHVSLFWYQQALGQGPEFLTYFQNEAQLDKSGLPSDRFFAERPEGSVSTLKIQRTQQEDSAVYLCASSLPVASGNYGYTFGSGTRLTVV.

The gene calls are TRBV2 and TRBJ2-1; TRBD2 aligns across 7 bases. CDR3 length equals 13 residues. From germline, CDR1 is SNHLY and CDR2 FYNNEI. Losses at the gene ends were 4 bases for V and 6 bases for J; bases not matched to a gene: 3. The CDR3 nucleotides read TGTGCCAGCAGTGCGGAGCGGGGCAATGAGCAGTTCTTC. Protein: CASSAERGNEQFF.

This clonotype has more than one count but fewer than ten. The CDR3 loop reads CASSPNYLRNEQFF. CDR3 sequence (DNA): TGTGCCAGCAGCCCCAACTACCTGCGCAATGAGCAGTTCTTC. This rearrangement joins TRBV3-1 to TRBJ2-1; D is ambiguous. Trimming took 4 bases from V and 6 from J, leaving 13 bases between them. The CDR3 totals 14 residues. CDR1 is LGHDT and CDR2 is YNNKEL in the germline V gene (reference sequence).

This clonotype was counted a few times. The V and J genes are TRBV27 and TRBJ2-6, with TRBD1 identical over 7 bases. CDR3 size: 19 residues. V was pared by 0 bases and J by 0 bases, with 8 bases of the junction left unmatched. From germline, CDR1 is MNHEY and CDR2 SMNVEV (reference sequence). The CDR3 coding sequence is TGTGCCAGCAGTTTATCGAAGGGGGCCCTCTACTCTGGGGCCAACGTCCTGACTTTC. Translating gives CASSLSKGALYSGANVLTF.

A word on this clonotype: One junction end does not reproduce the germline sequence, and a read error may be involved. V is TRBV20-1 and J is TRBJ2-1; perhaps TRBD2 as D (6 bases). The CDR3 has 15 amino acids. Germline assignment: CDR1 DFQATT and CDR2 SNEGSKA (reference sequence). The DNA of the CDR3 is TGCAGTGCTACCGGGACTCCGAGCTCCCACAATGAGCAGTTCTTC. Amino acids: CSATGTPSSHNEQFF.

V is TRBV7-2 and J is TRBJ2-1; D unresolved. The CDR3 sequence is 15 residues long. Trimming removed 0 bases from V and 9 bases from J, with 15 bases in between. Looked up from germline, CDR1 is SGHTA and CDR2 is FQGNSA. CDR3 protein: CASSLAAHQGTEQFF. CDR3 coding DNA: TGTGCCAGCAGCTTAGCAGCACACCAAGGCACTGAGCAGTTCTTC.

Here the CDR3 DNA reads TGCGCCAGCAGTGACAGTGGAGGGGCTTTCTTT. This sequence encodes CASSDSGGAFF. This sequence joins TRBV10-2 and TRBJ1-1, with D unclear. The CDR3 sequence is 11 residues long. Trimming cost V 3 bases and J 11 bases, with 10 bases left between them. Germline CDR1 and CDR2: WSHSY and SAAADI.

This rearrangement joins TRBV12-3 or TRBV12-4 to TRBJ2-7; 12 bases match TRBD1. The CDR3 covers 16 residues. Trimming cost V 6 bases and J 7 bases; bases outside gene matches: 13. The CDR3 reads CASRRRDRGLYNEQYF. The CDR3 DNA follows: TGTGCCAGCAGGCGTCGGGACAGGGGGCTTTACAATGAGCAGTACTTC.

This clonotype turned up a few times. J is TRBJ2-1 and V is TRBV12-3 or TRBV12-4; 7 bases match TRBD2. The CDR3 totals 15 residues. V was clipped by 7 bases and J by 0 bases; unmatched bases: 6. Written as DNA, the CDR3 is TGTGCCAGCAACGGGAGGCTCAGCTCCTACAATGAGCAGTTCTTC. Translated: CASNGRLSSYNEQFF.

V gene TRBV29-1 combines with J gene TRBJ2-7; no definite D call. V lost 5 bases and J 1 base, leaving 9 bases between the germline ends. The germline CDR1 and CDR2 sequences are SQVTM and ANQGSEA. This CDR3 contains 12 residues. The CDR3 loop reads CSVTPSSYEQYF. In nucleotides, the CDR3 is TGCAGCGTTACCCCCTCTTCCTACGAGCAGTACTTC.

The chain has TRBV6-6 and TRBJ2-3, with unresolved D. Trimming cost V 7 bases and J 1 base, with 9 bases left between them. Germline values: CDR1 MNHNY, CDR2 SVGAGI (reference sequence). The length of the CDR3 is 13 residues. The CDR3 loop reads CASKRTGTDTQYF. The CDR3 bases are TGTGCCAGCAAGAGGACCGGCACAGATACGCAGTATTTT.

The chain has TRBV12-3 or TRBV12-4 and TRBJ2-3; 16 nucleotides line up with TRBD2. Losses at the gene ends were 8 bases for V and 2 bases for J; bases not matched to a gene: 10. The CDR3 loop spans 18 amino acids. The CDR3 loop is CASGKGTSGGGNTDTQYF. In DNA, the CDR3 is TGTGCCAGCGGCAAAGGGACTAGCGGGGGGGGAAACACAGATACGCAGTATTTT.

This clonotype showed up just once. CDR3 region: CAWLLQGAEEYNEQFF. The DNA of the CDR3 is TGTGCCTGGCTACTACAGGGGGCGGAGGAATACAATGAGCAGTTCTTC. The chain joins TRBV30 to TRBJ2-1, with 9 positions matching TRBD1. CDR3 length: 16 amino acids. Trimming removed 5 bases from V and 4 bases from J; junction bases left unmatched: 12. The germline V gene has CDR1 GTSNPN and CDR2 SVGIG (reference sequence).

In this sample, this clonotype turned up a few times. V gene TRBV4-1 combines with J gene TRBJ2-6; D is unresolved. This CDR3 is built from 17 residues. V lost 5 bases and J 1 base, leaving 15 bases between the germline ends. Germline V gene sequence: CDR1 MGHRA, CDR2 YSYEKL. The CDR3 nucleotides read TGCGCCAGCAGCTCTAGATCAGCACCATCTGGGGCCAACGTCCTGACTTTC. It translates to CASSSRSAPSGANVLTF.

The chain links TRBV7-2 to TRBJ2-1, with D perhaps matching TRBD1 or TRBD2 (5 bases each). CDR1 is SGHTA, CDR2 FQGNSA, per germline. Trimming cost V 1 base and J 12 bases, with 19 bases left between them. The CDR3 loop spans 15 amino acids. The CDR3 loop reads CASSLGRGTTSSQFF. The CDR3 bases are TGTGCCAGCAGCTTAGGACGGGGCACCACTTCCTCGCAGTTCTTC.